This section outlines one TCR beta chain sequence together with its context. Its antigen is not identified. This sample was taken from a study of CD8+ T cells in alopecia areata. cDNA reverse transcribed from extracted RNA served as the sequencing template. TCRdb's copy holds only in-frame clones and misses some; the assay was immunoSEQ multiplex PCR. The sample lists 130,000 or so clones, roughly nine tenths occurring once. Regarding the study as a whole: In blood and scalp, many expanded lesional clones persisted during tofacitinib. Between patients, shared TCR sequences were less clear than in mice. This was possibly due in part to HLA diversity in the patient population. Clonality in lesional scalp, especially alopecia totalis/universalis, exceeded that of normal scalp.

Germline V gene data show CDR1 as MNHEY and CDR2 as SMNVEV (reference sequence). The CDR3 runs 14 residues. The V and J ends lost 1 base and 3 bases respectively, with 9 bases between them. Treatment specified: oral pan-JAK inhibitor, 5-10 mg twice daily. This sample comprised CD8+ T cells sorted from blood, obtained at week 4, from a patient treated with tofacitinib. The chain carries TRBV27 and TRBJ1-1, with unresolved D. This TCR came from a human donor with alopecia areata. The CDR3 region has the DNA TGTGCCAGCAGTTTATACTCTTCGGACACTGAAGCTTTCTTT. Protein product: CASSLYSSDTEAFF.